The present TCR beta chain was sequenced within a study of technical replicates of blood from a handful of donors. Assay used: immunoSEQ multiplex PCR; TCRdb lists only in-frame clones, some missing. The repertoire holds under 75,000 clones, roughly 94% seen once, with about 0.4% in the top ten. Trimming at V came to 8 bases and at J to 9 bases, leaving 10 bases not matched to a gene. CDR1 is PRHDT and CDR2 is FYEKMQ in the germline V gene (reference sequence). The length of the CDR3 is 14 residues. This receptor was identified in a human donor in good health. The sequenced material came from T cells isolated from PBMCs. V and J are TRBV13 and TRBJ2-1; 10 bases agree with TRBD2. CDR3 protein: CASEMGLARGEQFF. DNA for the CDR3: TGTGCCAGCGAAATGGGACTAGCGAGGGGTGAGCAGTTCTTC.